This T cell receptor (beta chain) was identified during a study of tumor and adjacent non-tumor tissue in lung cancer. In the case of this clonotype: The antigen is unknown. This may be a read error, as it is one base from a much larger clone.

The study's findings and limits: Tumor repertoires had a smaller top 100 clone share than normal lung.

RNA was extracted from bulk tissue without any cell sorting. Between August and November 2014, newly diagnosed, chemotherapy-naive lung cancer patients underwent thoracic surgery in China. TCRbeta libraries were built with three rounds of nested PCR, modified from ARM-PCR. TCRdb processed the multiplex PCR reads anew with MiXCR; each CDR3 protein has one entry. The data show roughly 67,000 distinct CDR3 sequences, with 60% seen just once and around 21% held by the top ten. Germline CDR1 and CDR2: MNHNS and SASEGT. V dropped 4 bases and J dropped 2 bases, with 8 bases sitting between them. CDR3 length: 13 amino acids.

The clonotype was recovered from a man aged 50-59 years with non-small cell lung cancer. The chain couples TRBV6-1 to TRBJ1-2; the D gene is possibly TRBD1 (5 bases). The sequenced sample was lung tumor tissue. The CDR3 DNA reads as TGTGCCAGCAGTGCCGACAGCAACTATGGCTACACCTTC. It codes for CASSADSNYGYTF.